One sample yielded the 27 T cell receptor beta chains listed below, sequenced in a study of PD-1 blockade in classical Hodgkin lymphoma. After autologous stem cell transplantation all patients relapsed, and prior brentuximab vedotin exposure differed between cohorts. Magnetic negative selection was used to purify CD4+ T cells from PBMCs that had been thawed. Using immunoSEQ multiplex PCR, the repertoire was profiled, and TCRdb retains in-frame clones only, with some absent. The sample has over 30,000 clones, around 90% seen once. This material consisted of CD4+ T cells from blood, taken at baseline. Source of these receptors: a human donor with classical Hodgkin lymphoma.

This clone was seen once. V usage is TRBV11-2 and J usage is TRBJ2-3; D remains unclear. Between the trimmed V and J ends, which lost 3 bases and 2 bases, there was a span of 15 bases. Germline CDR1 SGHAT, CDR2 FQNNGV. The CDR3 totals 16 residues. As DNA, the CDR3 is TGTGCCAGCAGCTTCCGGAGTACCCCCTCCACAGATACGCAGTATTTT. The encoded protein is CASSFRSTPSTDTQYF.

In its sample, this clone was seen a few times. The V gene is TRBV7-9, the J gene TRBJ1-4; the D gene is possibly TRBD1 (5 bases). The CDR3 totals 15 residues. CDR1 is SEHNR, CDR2 FQNEAQ, per germline (reference sequence). Trimming removed 6 bases at V and 8 bases at J, with 19 bases between. The chain's CDR3 is CASRPREFRGEKLFF. The CDR3 bases are TGTGCCAGCAGACCCAGAGAGTTCCGGGGGGAAAAACTGTTTTTT.

The genes are TRBV7-2 and TRBJ1-1; 10 bases match TRBD1. Losses at the gene ends were 4 bases for V and 8 bases for J; bases not matched to a gene: 13. The germline V gene has CDR1 SGHTA and CDR2 FQGNSA. This CDR3 region has 16 residues. CDR3 nucleotides: TGTGCCAGCAGCTGGCGGACAGGGGGAACTAGATCGGAAGCTTTCTTT. Amino acid sequence: CASSWRTGGTRSEAFF.

The genes are TRBV10-3 and TRBJ1-2; 8 nucleotides match TRBD1. The CDR3 loop spans 14 amino acids. The junction had 9 bases not matched to a gene; V was cut back by 10 bases and J by 2 bases. Looked up from germline, CDR1 is ENHRY and CDR2 is SYGVKD. In DNA, the CDR3 is TGTGCCACCACCACGACAGGGGAGAACTATGGCTACACCTTC. Translating it yields CATTTTGENYGYTF.

This sequence joins TRBV5-1 and TRBJ2-2; 8 nucleotides match TRBD2. V lost 0 bases and J lost 8; bases outside the gene matches: 9. The CDR3 runs 16 residues. Germline assignment: CDR1 SGHRS and CDR2 YFSETQ. CDR3 nucleotides: TGCGCCAGCAGCTTGGCCGGAGGACTAGCCTCTGGGGAGCTGTTTTTT. Translating it yields CASSLAGGLASGELFF.

The chain employs TRBV29-1 and TRBJ2-7; no firm D call. V lost 3 bases, J lost 3 bases, and 6 bases lay in between. There are 11 residues in the CDR3. Germline-derived CDR1 and CDR2 are SQVTM and ANQGSEA. Written as DNA, the CDR3 is TGCAGCGTTGAGGTCGGCTACGAGCAGTACTTC. Translated, it gives CSVEVGYEQYF.

V usage is TRBV6-1 and J usage is TRBJ1-2; D is unclear. The V end was cut by 7 bases, the J end by 7 bases, with 13 bases between. This CDR3 has 12 amino acids. The germline gives CDR1 MNHNS, CDR2 SASEGT. This CDR3 is CASKVSVGGYTF. The CDR3 DNA reads TGTGCCAGCAAAGTGTCAGTGGGTGGCTACACCTTC.

The chain carries TRBV5-6 and TRBJ2-2; D not certain. Germline V lookup: CDR1 SGHDT, CDR2 YYEEEE. The CDR3 totals 14 residues. V was pared by 0 bases and J by 7 bases, with 10 bases between. CDR3 loop: CASSLVKSIGELFF. CDR3 coding DNA: TGTGCCAGCAGCTTGGTCAAGTCGATCGGGGAGCTGTTTTTT.

CDR3 protein: CASLLQARQGASYEQYF. Here the CDR3 DNA reads TGTGCCAGCCTGCTCCAGGCGAGACAGGGGGCTTCCTACGAGCAGTACTTC. V usage is TRBV27 and J usage is TRBJ2-7; 10 bases match TRBD1. The CDR3 length is 17 residues. From germline, CDR1 is MNHEY and CDR2 SMNVEV (reference sequence). V dropped 8 bases and J dropped 1; count of bases not matched to a gene: 14.

The V and J genes are TRBV27 and TRBJ2-1, with D unresolved. Trimming left V 5 bases short and J 7 bases short, with 18 bases between. The CDR3 consists of 15 residues. In germline, CDR1 is MNHEY, CDR2 SMNVEV (reference sequence). CDR3 region: CASSTRLQKGNEQFF. CDR3 DNA: TGTGCCAGCAGTACCAGACTCCAAAAGGGAAATGAGCAGTTCTTC.

The chain recombines TRBV5-1 with TRBJ1-2; D remains unclear. CDR3 length equals 15 residues. Germline assignment: CDR1 SGHRS and CDR2 YFSETQ. The germline V and J ends were trimmed by 0 bases and 8 bases, with 17 bases remaining between them. Here the CDR3 reads CASSLDLPDQDGYTF. In DNA form, the CDR3 reads TGCGCCAGCAGCTTGGACCTCCCGGACCAGGACGGCTACACCTTC.

The chain's CDR3 is CASMGLAGVNEQFF. CDR3 bases: TGTGCCAGTATGGGACTAGCGGGAGTGAATGAGCAGTTCTTC. The gene calls are TRBV19 and TRBJ2-1, with 14 bases lining up with TRBD2. V was clipped by 7 bases and J by 7 bases; unmatched bases: 3. Germline loops: CDR1 LNHDA, CDR2 SQIVND (reference sequence). This CDR3 spans 14 amino acids. The full variable domain, completed using reference TRBV19 and TRBJ2-1, is DGGITQSPKYLFRKEGQNVTLSCEQNLNHDAMYWYRQDPGQGLRLIYYSQIVNDFQKGDIAEGYSVSREKKESFPLTVTSAQKNPTAFYLCASMGLAGVNEQFFGPGTRLTVL.

The rearrangement links TRBV6-1 to TRBJ2-3; D is possibly TRBD1 (5 bases). The germline gives CDR1 MNHNS, CDR2 SASEGT. This CDR3 contains 15 residues. V was trimmed by 6 bases and J by 4 bases, leaving 17 bases between them. The CDR3 loop reads CASRPGGHRADTQYF. CDR3 coding DNA: TGTGCCAGCAGGCCAGGTGGACATAGAGCAGATACGCAGTATTTT.

The chain's CDR3 is CASSPGRGLGNEQFF. DNA for the CDR3: TGTGCCAGCAGCCCCGGGAGGGGGCTTGGGAATGAGCAGTTCTTC. This chain connects TRBV14 to TRBJ2-1; TRBD2 is a possible D gene (8 bases). Trimming took off 4 bases at V and 7 bases at J, with 17 bases between the two ends. This CDR3 region has 15 residues. Germline CDR1 is SGHDN and CDR2 is FVKESK.

The gene calls are TRBV14 and TRBJ2-1, with D unresolved. The CDR3 is 13 amino acids. Germline V gene data show CDR1 as SGHDN and CDR2 as FVKESK. Trimming removed 3 bases from V and 4 bases from J, with 7 bases in between. The CDR3 DNA follows: TGTGCCAGCAGCCACCTCTCATACAATGAGCAGTTCTTC. This sequence encodes CASSHLSYNEQFF. Supplemented by reference TRBV14 and TRBJ2-1, the full variable domain reads EAGVTQFPSHSVIEKGQTVTLRCDPISGHDNLYWYRRVMGKEIKFLLHFVKESKQDESGMPNNRFLAERTGGTYSTLKVQPAELEDSGVYFCASSHLSYNEQFFGPGTRLTVL.

DNA for the CDR3: TGTGCCAGCAGCTTAGGGAGTCTCCCCGGGGAGCTGTTTTTT. It specifies CASSLGSLPGELFF. The chain uses TRBV7-8 and TRBJ2-2; D unresolved. CDR1 is SGHVS and CDR2 is FQNEAQ in the germline V gene. This CDR3 has 14 residues. V shed 1 base and J shed 6 bases, with 9 bases lying between them.

The chain is built from TRBV2 and TRBJ2-1, with TRBD2 identical over 7 bases. With 5 bases clipped from V and 8 bases from J, the junction kept 9 bases outside the gene matches. Germline CDR1 and CDR2: SNHLY and FYNNEI. The CDR3 covers 14 residues. The CDR3 nucleotides are TGTGCCAGCAGTACCACCAGACTAGCCCATGAGCAGTTCTTC. It yields the protein CASSTTRLAHEQFF.

The rearrangement joins TRBV5-1 to TRBJ2-5; TRBD1 matches 7 bases. V shed 5 bases and J 2 bases; nucleotides not matched to a gene: 9. Germline lookup yields CDR1 SGHRS and CDR2 YFSETQ. This CDR3 region has 15 residues. CDR3 sequence: CASREMHRGQETQYF. The CDR3 DNA follows: TGCGCCAGCAGGGAAATGCACAGGGGACAAGAGACCCAGTACTTC.

The chain has TRBV5-5 and TRBJ1-1, with 7 bases aligning to TRBD1. Germline CDR1 is SGHKS and CDR2 is YYEKEE (reference sequence). The CDR3 is made up of 15 amino acids. V shed 4 bases and J 5 bases; nucleotides not matched to a gene: 11. CDR3 loop: CASSAQTGARTEAFF. The CDR3 nucleotides read TGTGCCAGCAGCGCGCAAACAGGGGCAAGAACTGAAGCTTTCTTT.

The rearrangement links TRBV6-1 to TRBJ1-3; D remains unclear. The V and J ends lost 5 bases and 4 bases respectively, with 6 bases between them. Per germline, CDR1 MNHNS and CDR2 SASEGT. This CDR3 comprises 12 residues. DNA of the CDR3: TGTGCCAGCAGTCCCCAGGGAAACACCATATATTTT. Its protein is CASSPQGNTIYF.

The chain carries TRBV30 and TRBJ2-1; a possible D gene is TRBD2 (6 bases). The CDR3 is 14 residues long. V lost 0 bases to trimming and J lost 0 bases, with 6 bases between them. Per germline, CDR1 GTSNPN and CDR2 SVGIG (reference sequence). Here the CDR3 reads CAWSVTSSYNEQFF. DNA of the CDR3: TGTGCCTGGAGTGTGACTAGCTCCTACAATGAGCAGTTCTTC.

This clone was seen once. V is TRBV28 and J is TRBJ2-3; TRBD2 agrees at 9 bases. CDR1 and CDR2 (germline): MDHEN, SYDVKM. This CDR3 is 16 amino acids long. V shed 6 bases, J shed 2 bases, and the junction held 9 bases outside the gene matches. CDR3 nucleotide sequence: TGTGCCAGCAGACGTCGACTAGCGGACTACACAGATACGCAGTATTTT. This translates into CASRRRLADYTDTQYF.

This chain links TRBV19 with TRBJ2-3; D is tentatively TRBD1 or TRBD2 (5 bases each). Germline CDR1 reads LNHDA; CDR2 reads SQIVND (reference sequence). Trimming took 3 bases from V and 5 from J, leaving 18 bases between them. The length of the CDR3 is 16 residues. CDR3: CASSIWLERGEDTQYF. Written as DNA, the CDR3 is TGTGCCAGTAGTATCTGGTTGGAGAGGGGAGAAGATACGCAGTATTTT.

The chain links TRBV27 to TRBJ1-5, with D possibly matching TRBD1 (5 bases). The CDR3 contains 18 residues. V shed 4 bases and J shed 4 bases, with 23 bases lying between them. The V gene's germline CDR1 is MNHEY and CDR2 SMNVEV (reference sequence). DNA of the CDR3: TGTGCCAGCAGTTCGCAACAGAGGGACTGGGAAGGTAATCAGCCCCAGCATTTT. It yields the protein CASSSQQRDWEGNQPQHF.

This sequence joins TRBV29-1 and TRBJ2-7; D is unresolved. This CDR3 region has 12 residues. CDR1 and CDR2 from the germline V gene are SQVTM and ANQGSEA. The V and J ends lost 5 bases and 2 bases respectively, with 10 bases between them. CDR3 nucleotide sequence: TGCAGCGTTTTAGTGTCCGCCTACGAGCAGTACTTC. This codes for CSVLVSAYEQYF.

This chain joins TRBV28 and TRBJ2-5, with 7 bases fitting TRBD1. V was clipped by 6 bases and J by 0 bases; unmatched bases: 4. Germline CDR1 is MDHEN and CDR2 is SYDVKM. CDR3 length equals 14 residues. Written as DNA, the CDR3 is TGTGCCAGCAGCTCCACAGGGGACCAAGAGACCCAGTACTTC. Translating it yields CASSSTGDQETQYF.

Only a few counts were recorded for this clone. This rearrangement joins TRBV18 to TRBJ1-4, with D possibly TRBD1 on 6 matching bases. The CDR3 covers 14 residues. The germline V gene has CDR1 KGHSH and CDR2 LQKENI. Trimming took off 4 bases at V and 1 base at J, with 7 bases between the two ends. CDR3 protein: CASSLGQTNEKLFF. CDR3 nucleotides: TGTGCCAGCTCACTGGGACAAACTAATGAAAAACTGTTTTTT.